This T cell receptor (beta chain) was captured by sequencing in a study of shared clonotypes between healthy human individuals. The assay was immunoSEQ multiplex PCR, and TCRdb's table has in-frame clones only and misses some. The sample yields 2 million to 2.5 million clones, 80% to 95% seen once. This CDR3 region has 16 residues. Germline assignment: CDR1 SQVTM and CDR2 ANQGSEA. Trimming took 4 bases from V and 0 from J, leaving 16 bases between them. The genes are TRBV29-1 and TRBJ2-1, with D perhaps given as TRBD1 or TRBD2 (5 bases each). The origin of this receptor is a man between 18 and 29 years old in good health. Some clones in this sample may be carry-over from other donors' samples. Sequencing was done on a sample of naive CD4+ T cells from PBMCs. The subset: CD45RA+ positively selected. Written as DNA, the CDR3 is TGCAGCGTTGGAGTCGGGGCAGGGAGCTCCTACAATGAGCAGTTCTTC. Translating gives CSVGVGAGSSYNEQFF.